This T cell receptor beta chain was identified in a study of vaccination effects on CD4 cells after COVID-19. Looking at the study overall: A median of 72 days separated the second dose and sampling. Cultures of roughly 2 million PBMC per well contained about 11 IU/ml IL-2 plus 10 ug/ml peptides.

Culture proceeded for 10 days, and CD4+ T cells were then isolated. The vaccine given was either BNT162b2 or mRNA-1273, in two doses. Both day 3 and day 7 saw half the medium replaced with IL-2 medium. Study conclusions and caveats: Clones arising from infection and from vaccination showed marked clonal contraction late after vaccination.

Comments on this clone: Antigen specificity is unknown.

This CDR3 spans 18 amino acids. CDR1 LGHNA and CDR2 YSLEER come from the germline V gene. Trimming removed 2 bases from V and 9 bases from J; junction bases left unmatched: 18. Here immunoSEQ multiplex PCR was the method, and the copy in TCRdb shows in-frame clones only, minus some. This sample carries tens of thousands of clones, over 65% of them seen once, and the ten largest clones take about 2%. This TCR came from a human donor who received a COVID-19 vaccine. Sequenced here: CD4+ T cells from PBMCs cultured without peptide, sampled after COVID-19 vaccination. V is TRBV4-3 and J is TRBJ2-1, with 8 nucleotides matching TRBD2. The chain's CDR3 is CASSQSIPGGAVRSEQFF. The CDR3 DNA reads TGCGCCAGCAGCCAATCTATCCCGGGGGGGGCCGTCAGGAGTGAGCAGTTCTTC.